The sequence of this T cell receptor (beta chain) was determined in a study of blood T cell repertoires in COVID-19. In the study overall: From T cells, B-cell-depleted T cells, or PBMCs came the material, which was cDNA or gDNA.

Authors' methods: By means of reference gene primer amplification, nucleated cell counts were estimated. The assay was immunoSEQ multiplex PCR, and TCRdb's table has in-frame clones only and misses some. From that table come the V and J calls and clone size; the DNA was used to work out D and trimming. The sample lists about 170,000 clones; around 84% were seen once. CDR1 and CDR2 from the germline V gene are SGHTA and FQGNSA. Germline trimming cut 4 bases from V and 2 bases from J; bases unmatched to any gene: 5. This CDR3 is built from 16 residues. Sample: peripheral blood. This sequence originates from a woman aged 70-85 years with COVID-19, enrolled during active disease. The chain combines TRBV7-2 with TRBJ2-2; 9 bases fit TRBD2. The CDR3 DNA sequence: TGTGCCAGCAGCTCGAGACTAGCGGTAAACACCGGGGAGCTGTTTTTT. Translated, it gives CASSSRLAVNTGELFF.